This T cell receptor beta chain was captured in a study of molecular identifiers for immune sequencing clone quantification. General observations from the study: Single-cell amounts of spiked Jurkat TCR RNA were reportedly detectable among some 1 million naive cells. Barcodes shared by identical TCR molecules could lead to underestimated sizes of highly expanded clones. In CMV-specific effectors, clones above 20 copies held over 99% of molecules; naive, under 1%.

The CDR3 spans 14 residues. The ends were cut back, 3 bases at V and 4 bases at J, with 12 bases in the middle. One entry per CDR3 protein, called by TCRdb with MiXCR from the PCR reads. The table has some 590,000 distinct CDR3 sequences, about 25% seen once. Sorting was used to obtain naive CD8 T cells (CD8+CD4-CCR7+CD45RA+). This clonotype was counted many times. Its antigen is not identified. This receptor was taken from a human donor in good health. Some libraries in this study had Jurkat cell RNA spiked in. The chain recombines TRBV12-3 or TRBV12-4 with TRBJ1-2; no reliable D call. Sequencing was done on a sample of naive CD8+ T cells from blood, with Jurkat cell RNA spiked in. Subset described: FACS-sorted CD8+CD4-CCR7+CD45RA+ naive T cells. CDR3: CASSLRPEIYGYTF. The CDR3 coding sequence is TGTGCCAGCAGTTTGAGGCCGGAAATCTATGGCTACACCTTC.